This T cell receptor beta chain came from a study of cytomegalovirus exposure and HLA in healthy donors. The PCR used 60 Vbeta and 13 Jbeta primers. Some clones are missing from TCRdb's copy, which holds only in-frame ones; the method was immunoSEQ multiplex PCR. The sample includes about 120,000 clones, roughly three quarters of them seen just once. Details on this clone: The sample holds other DNA sequences that translate to the same CDR3.

From germline, CDR1 is SGHRS and CDR2 YFSETQ. This CDR3 region has 13 residues. With 4 bases clipped from V and 8 bases from J, the junction kept 6 bases outside the gene matches. Sequencing input: PBMCs. The source is a woman in her thirties or forties in good health and CMV-seropositive. The V and J genes are TRBV5-1 and TRBJ1-2, with 9 positions matching TRBD1. The CDR3 nucleotides read TGCGCCAGCAGCCTGGGACAGGGAGGAGGCTACACCTTC. Its translation: CASSLGQGGGYTF.